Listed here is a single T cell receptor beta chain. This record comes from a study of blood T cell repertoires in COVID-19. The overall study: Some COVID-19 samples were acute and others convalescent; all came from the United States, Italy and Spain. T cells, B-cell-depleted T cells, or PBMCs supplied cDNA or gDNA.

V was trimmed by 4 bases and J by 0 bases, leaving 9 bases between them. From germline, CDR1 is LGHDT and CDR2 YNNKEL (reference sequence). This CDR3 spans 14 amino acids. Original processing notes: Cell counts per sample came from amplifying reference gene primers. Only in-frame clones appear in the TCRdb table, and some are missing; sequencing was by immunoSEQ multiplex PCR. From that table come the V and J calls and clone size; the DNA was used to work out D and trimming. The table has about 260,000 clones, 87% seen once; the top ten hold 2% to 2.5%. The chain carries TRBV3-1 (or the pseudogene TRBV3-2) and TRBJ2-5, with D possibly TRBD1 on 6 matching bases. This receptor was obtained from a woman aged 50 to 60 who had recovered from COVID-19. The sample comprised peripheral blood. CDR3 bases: TGTGCCAGCAGCCGACGGACAGACCAAGAGACCCAGTACTTC. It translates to CASSRRTDQETQYF.